The clone carrying this TCR beta chain was picked up many times. With a much larger clone just one base away, this may be a read error. V lost 7 bases and J lost 5; bases outside the gene matches: 15. This CDR3 is 16 amino acids long. In germline, CDR1 is DFQATT, CDR2 SNEGSKA (reference sequence). Not a single patient had been given any form of treatment at any point before undergoing thyroid surgery. These data originate in a study of metastatic and nonmetastatic thyroid tumors. TCRdb re-clonotyped the PCR reads via MiXCR. The sample has about 20,000 clones; 35% to 45% are singletons. The sample was blood. The chain employs TRBV20-1 and TRBJ2-1; TRBD2 matches at 9 bases. This receptor was taken from a male donor with papillary thyroid cancer or a benign thyroid nodule (not recorded which). Some clones in this sample may be carry-over from other donors' samples. CDR3 nucleotide sequence: TGCAGTGATGGCCCTTTTAGCGGGAGACAGGACAATGAGCAGTTCTTC. It codes for CSDGPFSGRQDNEQFF.